The present entry profiles one TCR beta chain with its context. Its target is unknown. TCRdb passed the reads through MiXCR, listing each CDR3 protein once. In the table there are about 770,000 distinct CDR3 sequences, 29% of which are singletons. This sample was included in a study of T cell repertoires in cytomegalovirus infection. Points from the study as a whole: In two of eight donors, the top clonotype was HLA-C-restricted CMV-specific.

Trimming pared 10 bases from V and 7 bases from J, leaving 16 bases between. Per germline, CDR1 ENHRY and CDR2 SYGVKD. This CDR3 has 12 amino acids. The sequencing here drew on cultured CD8+ T cells from PBMCs, taken from culture after CMV antigen stimulation. The sequence derives from a human donor in good health (CMV status not recorded). Some clones in this sample may be carry-over from other donors' samples. The chain couples TRBV10-3 to TRBJ1-1, with D tentatively TRBD1 (6 bases). The CDR3 coding sequence is TGTGCCACCTCCGGGGGCCCTGATGAAGCTTTCTTT. Amino acid sequence: CATSGGPDEAFF.